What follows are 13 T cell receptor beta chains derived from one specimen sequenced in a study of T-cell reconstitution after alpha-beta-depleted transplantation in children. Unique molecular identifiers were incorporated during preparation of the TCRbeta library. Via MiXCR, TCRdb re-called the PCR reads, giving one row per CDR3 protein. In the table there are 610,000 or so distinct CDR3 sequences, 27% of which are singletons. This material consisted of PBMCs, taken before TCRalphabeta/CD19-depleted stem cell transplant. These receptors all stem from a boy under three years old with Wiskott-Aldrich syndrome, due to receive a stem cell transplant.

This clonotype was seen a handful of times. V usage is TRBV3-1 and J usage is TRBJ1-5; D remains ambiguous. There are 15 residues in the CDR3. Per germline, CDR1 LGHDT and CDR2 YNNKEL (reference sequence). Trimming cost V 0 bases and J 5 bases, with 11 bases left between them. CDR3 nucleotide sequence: TGTGCCAGCAGCCAAGATCCGGTCGCCCATCAGCCCCAGCATTTT. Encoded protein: CASSQDPVAHQPQHF.

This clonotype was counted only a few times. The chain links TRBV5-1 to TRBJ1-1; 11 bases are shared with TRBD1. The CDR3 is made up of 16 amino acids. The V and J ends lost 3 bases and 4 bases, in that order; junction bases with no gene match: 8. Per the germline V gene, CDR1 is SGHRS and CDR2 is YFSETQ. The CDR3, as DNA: TGCGCCAGCAGCTGGGGACAGGGGGATCGGAGCACTGAAGCTTTCTTT. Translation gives CASSWGQGDRSTEAFF.

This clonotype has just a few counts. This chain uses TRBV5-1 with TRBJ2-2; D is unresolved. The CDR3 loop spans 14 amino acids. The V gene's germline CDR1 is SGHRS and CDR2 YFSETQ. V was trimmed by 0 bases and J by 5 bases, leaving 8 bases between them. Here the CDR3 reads CASSLAEATGELFF. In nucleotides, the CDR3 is TGCGCCAGCAGCTTGGCCGAGGCGACCGGGGAGCTGTTTTTT.

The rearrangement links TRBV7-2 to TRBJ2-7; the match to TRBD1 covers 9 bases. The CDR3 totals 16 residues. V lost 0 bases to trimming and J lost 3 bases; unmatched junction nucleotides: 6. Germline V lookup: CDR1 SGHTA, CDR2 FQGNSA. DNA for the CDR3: TGTGCCAGCAGCTTAGCGCGGGGGACAGGGCGCTACGAGCAGTACTTC. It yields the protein CASSLARGTGRYEQYF.

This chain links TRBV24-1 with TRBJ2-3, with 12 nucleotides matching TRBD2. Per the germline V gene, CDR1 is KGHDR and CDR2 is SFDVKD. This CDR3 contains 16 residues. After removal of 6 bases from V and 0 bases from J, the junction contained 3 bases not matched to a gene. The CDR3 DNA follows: TGTGCCACCAGTAAAGGACTAGCGGGGAGCACAGATACGCAGTATTTT. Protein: CATSKGLAGSTDTQYF.

CDR3 bases: TGTGCCAGCAGCGTAGCTTTAGAGGAAAGCCCCCAGTACTTC. Translation gives CASSVALEESPQYF. The chain recombines TRBV9 with TRBJ2-5; D call uncertain. Germline values: CDR1 SGDLS, CDR2 YYNGEE. This CDR3 is built from 14 residues. V lost 0 bases and J lost 9, with 15 bases in between.

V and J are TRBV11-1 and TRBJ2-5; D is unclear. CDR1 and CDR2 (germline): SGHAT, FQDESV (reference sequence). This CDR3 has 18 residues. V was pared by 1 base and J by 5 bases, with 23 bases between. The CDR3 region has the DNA TGTGCCAGCAGCTTAGGGCTACAAAGGATACTGATCTCCGAGACCCAGTACTTC. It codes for CASSLGLQRILISETQYF.

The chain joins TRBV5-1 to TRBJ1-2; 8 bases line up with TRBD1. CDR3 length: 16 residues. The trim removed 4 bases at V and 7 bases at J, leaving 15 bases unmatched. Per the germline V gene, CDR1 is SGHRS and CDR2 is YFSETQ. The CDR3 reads CASSPGQAIRLRGYTF. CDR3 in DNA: TGCGCCAGCAGCCCGGGACAGGCCATACGCCTGCGTGGCTACACCTTC.

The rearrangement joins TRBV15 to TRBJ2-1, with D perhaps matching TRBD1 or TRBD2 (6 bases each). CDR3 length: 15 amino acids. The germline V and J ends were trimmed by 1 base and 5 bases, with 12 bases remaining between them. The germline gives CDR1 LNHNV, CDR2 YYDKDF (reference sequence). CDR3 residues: CATSRGGTINNEQFF. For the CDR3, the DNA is TGTGCCACCAGCAGAGGCGGGACAATAAACAATGAGCAGTTCTTC.

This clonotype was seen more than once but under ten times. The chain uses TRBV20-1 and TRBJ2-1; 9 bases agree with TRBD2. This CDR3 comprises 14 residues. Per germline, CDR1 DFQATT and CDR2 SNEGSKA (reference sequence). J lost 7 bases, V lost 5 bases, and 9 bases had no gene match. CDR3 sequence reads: CSALAGAAGNEQFF. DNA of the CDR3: TGCAGTGCTTTAGCGGGAGCCGCTGGTAATGAGCAGTTCTTC.

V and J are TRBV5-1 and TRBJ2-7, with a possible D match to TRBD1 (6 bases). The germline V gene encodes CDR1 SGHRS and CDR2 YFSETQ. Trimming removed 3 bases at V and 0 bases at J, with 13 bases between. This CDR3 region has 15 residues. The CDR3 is CASSYTGTYSYEQYF. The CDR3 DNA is TGCGCCAGCAGCTACACCGGGACATACTCCTACGAGCAGTACTTC.

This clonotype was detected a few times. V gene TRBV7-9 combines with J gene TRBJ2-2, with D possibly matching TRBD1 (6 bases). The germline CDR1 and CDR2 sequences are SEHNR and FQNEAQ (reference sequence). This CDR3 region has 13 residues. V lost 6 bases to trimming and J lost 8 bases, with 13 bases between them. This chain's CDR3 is CASRDSPTGELFF. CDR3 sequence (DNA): TGTGCCAGCAGGGACAGCCCAACGGGGGAGCTGTTTTTT.

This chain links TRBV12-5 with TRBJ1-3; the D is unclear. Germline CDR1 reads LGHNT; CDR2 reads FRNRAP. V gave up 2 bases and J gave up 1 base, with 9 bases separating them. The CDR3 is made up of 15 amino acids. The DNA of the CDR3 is TGTGCTAGTGGTTTGCCCCCAATTTCTGGAAACACCATATATTTT. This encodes CASGLPPISGNTIYF.